Reported below is one T cell receptor (beta chain). Produced via immunoSEQ multiplex PCR; TCRdb's table is partial and in-frame only. Of tens of thousands of clones in the sample, roughly 96% were seen once. These data originate in a study of technical replicates of blood from several donors. Losses at the gene ends were 5 bases for V and 6 bases for J; bases not matched to a gene: 6. Germline assignment: CDR1 MNHEY and CDR2 SMNVEV (reference sequence). The CDR3 has 15 residues. The sequenced sample consisted of T cells isolated from PBMCs. The receptor was derived from a human donor in good health. The chain combines TRBV27 with TRBJ2-1; 11 bases are a match to TRBD2. CDR3 nucleotides: TGTGCCAGCAGTGCCGGGACTAGCGGACGCAATGAGCAGTTCTTC. Encoded protein: CASSAGTSGRNEQFF.